Listed here are 3 T cell receptor beta chains from one sample, sequenced in a study of regulatory T cells in long-lasting Graves disease. Time point in this sample: persistent/refractory GD, antithyroid drugs over 5 years with positive TRAb. PBMC RNA served as the TCR library source. CDR3 regions were amplified by Arm-PCR using iRepertoire HTBI primers to build TCR beta libraries. TCRdb reprocessed the multiplex PCR reads via MiXCR and lists one record per CDR3 protein. The repertoire consists of fewer than 450,000 distinct CDR3 sequences, with 20% to 30% occurring once and the leading ten covering roughly 26%. Sequences were derived from peripheral blood mononuclear cells (PBMCs), sampled when the disease was refractory, from a patient treated with antithyroid drugs. These receptor sequences come from a female donor with Graves disease.

In its sample, this clonotype was seen many times. The chain has TRBV30 and TRBJ1-2; TRBD1 aligns across 10 bases. The CDR3 covers 14 residues. CDR1 is GTSNPN and CDR2 is SVGIG in the germline V gene (reference sequence). Unmatched junction bases numbered 8, after V lost 2 bases and J lost 8 bases. CDR3 loop: CAWSTSRTGGGYTF. CDR3 nucleotide sequence: TGTGCCTGGAGTACCTCTCGGACAGGGGGAGGCTACACCTTC.

The genes are TRBV28 and TRBJ1-3, with D perhaps matching TRBD1 (5 bases). CDR3 length equals 17 residues. Germline V lookup: CDR1 MDHEN, CDR2 SYDVKM. Trimming stripped 1 base from V and 1 base from J, with 14 bases between. CDR3 sequence reads: CASSLFRYGGSGNTIYF. CDR3 nucleotides: TGTGCCAGCAGTTTATTTAGATATGGGGGGTCTGGAAACACCATATATTTT.

This clonotype was seen repeatedly, ten times or more. The V gene is TRBV2, the J gene TRBJ2-7, with 11 bases identical to TRBD2. The V gene's germline CDR1 is SNHLY and CDR2 FYNNEI. Trimming at V came to 3 bases and at J to 4 bases, leaving 8 bases not matched to a gene. The CDR3 is 16 amino acids. The CDR3 DNA reads TGTGCCAGCAGTGATCCCTCCACTAGCGGGAGTTACGAGCAGTACTTC. This translates into CASSDPSTSGSYEQYF.